Shown below are 32 T cell receptor beta chains from a single sample sequenced in a study of blood T cell repertoires in COVID-19. Method: immunoSEQ multiplex PCR; TCRdb's copy keeps in-frame clones and lacks some. Here the sample spans about 83,000 clones, roughly nine tenths being singletons. The sequenced sample was peripheral blood. Receptor source: a woman aged 45-59 years with active or convalescent COVID-19.

The chain has TRBV3-1 (or the pseudogene TRBV3-2) and TRBJ1-2; a weak D match, TRBD1 (6 bases). The CDR3 is made up of 15 amino acids. Trimming took off 0 bases at V and 7 bases at J, with 15 bases between the two ends. The V gene's germline CDR1 is LGHDT and CDR2 YNNKEL (reference sequence). In DNA form, the CDR3 reads TGTGCCAGCAGCCAAGATTTCAATGTGGGGGCTGGCTACACCTTC. The encoded protein is CASSQDFNVGAGYTF.

The V call is TRBV2, the J call TRBJ2-5; TRBD1 might be the D (6 bases). V lost 7 bases to trimming and J lost 7 bases, with 19 bases between them. The CDR3 consists of 14 residues. The germline V gene has CDR1 SNHLY and CDR2 FYNNEI. Written as DNA, the CDR3 is TGTGCCAGCACCACGGGGAAGGGGGATGGGACCCAGTACTTC. Translated, it gives CASTTGKGDGTQYF.

This chain links TRBV24-1 with TRBJ1-2, with TRBD1 identical over 7 bases. Germline loops: CDR1 KGHDR, CDR2 SFDVKD. The V and J ends lost 10 bases and 4 bases, in that order; junction bases with no gene match: 8. The CDR3 is 13 residues long. CDR3 in amino acids: CATAEGGSYGYTF. As DNA, the CDR3 is TGTGCCACTGCGGAAGGGGGCAGCTATGGCTACACCTTC.

The chain links TRBV30 to TRBJ1-4; the D gene is possibly TRBD1 (6 bases). V shed 1 base and J shed 5 bases, with 11 bases lying between them. CDR1 and CDR2 (germline): GTSNPN, SVGIG (reference sequence). The CDR3 covers 14 residues. Written as DNA, the CDR3 is TGTGCCTGGAGTGGGGACACCTGGAATGAAAAACTGTTTTTT. The encoded protein is CAWSGDTWNEKLFF.

This chain connects TRBV13 to TRBJ1-4, with D perhaps matching TRBD1 (5 bases). V was pared by 3 bases and J by 8 bases, with 13 bases between. The CDR3 contains 14 residues. Germline V lookup: CDR1 PRHDT, CDR2 FYEKMQ (reference sequence). Written as DNA, the CDR3 is TGTGCCAGCAGCTTGGGCAGGGTAGGAGAAAAACTGTTTTTT. As protein: CASSLGRVGEKLFF.

The V call is TRBV12-3 or TRBV12-4, the J call TRBJ1-6; D unresolved. The CDR3 contains 13 residues. The V gene lost 9 bases and the J gene lost 8 bases, with 14 bases spanning the gap. The CDR3 sequence: CASSQTRDSPLHF. Here the CDR3 DNA reads TGTGCCAGTTCACAAACCCGGGATTCACCCCTCCACTTT.

This chain connects TRBV5-6 to TRBJ1-6, with D possibly being TRBD1 (5 bases). CDR1 is SGHDT, CDR2 YYEEEE, per germline. Trimming removed 1 base from V and 10 bases from J, with 18 bases in between. CDR3 length equals 16 residues. The CDR3 reads CASSLWQGDALSPLHF. CDR3 nucleotide sequence: TGTGCCAGCAGCTTGTGGCAGGGTGACGCCTTATCACCCCTCCACTTT.

The gene calls are TRBV9 and TRBJ2-4, with TRBD2 matching over 14 bases. The germline gives CDR1 SGDLS, CDR2 YYNGEE. The trim removed 7 bases at V and 9 bases at J, leaving 6 bases unmatched. The CDR3 extends over 14 amino acids. DNA for the CDR3: TGTGCCAGCTCGACTAGCGGGGGGGCAGGCATTCAGTACTTC. This encodes CASSTSGGAGIQYF.

The chain is built from TRBV9 and TRBJ1-6, with D hard to call. The CDR3 is made up of 13 amino acids. Trimming pared 1 base from V and 9 bases from J, leaving 8 bases between. Germline assignment: CDR1 SGDLS and CDR2 YYNGEE. The CDR3 region has the DNA TGTGCCAGCAGCGTAAAACGGGGTTCACCCCTCCACTTT. Amino acid sequence: CASSVKRGSPLHF. Based on the CDR3 plus reference TRBV9 and TRBJ1-6, the full variable domain is DSGVTQTPKHLITATGQRVTLRCSPRSGDLSVYWYQQSLDQGLQFLIQYYNGEERAKGNILERFSAQQFPDLHSELNLSSLELGDSALYFCASSVKRGSPLHFGNGTRLTVT.

This sequence joins TRBV18 and TRBJ2-5; D gene unclear. V lost 2 bases and J 6 bases, leaving 10 bases between the germline ends. This CDR3 is 13 amino acids long. The germline gives CDR1 KGHSH, CDR2 LQKENI. The DNA of the CDR3 is TGTGCCAGCTCACCAGAGGTGATGCAGACCCAGTACTTC. Translated: CASSPEVMQTQYF.

This clone is a singleton in its sample. This chain uses TRBV7-9 with TRBJ1-4; 8 bases are shared with TRBD1. The CDR3 sequence is 15 residues long. J lost 8 bases, V lost 4 bases, and 9 bases had no gene match. In germline, CDR1 is SEHNR, CDR2 FQNEAQ (reference sequence). The CDR3 nucleotides read TGTGCCAGCAGCTGGAAGACAGGGGTGGAGGAAAAACTGTTTTTT. Translation: CASSWKTGVEEKLFF.

This chain connects TRBV27 to TRBJ2-2; 8 bases fit TRBD1. After removal of 0 bases from V and 5 bases from J, the junction contained 5 bases not matched to a gene. The CDR3 is 16 residues long. Germline V lookup: CDR1 MNHEY, CDR2 SMNVEV (reference sequence). The CDR3 loop is CASSLSFRGRTGELFF. The CDR3 coding sequence is TGTGCCAGCAGTTTATCATTCAGGGGGCGTACCGGGGAGCTGTTTTTT.

The chain joins TRBV12-3 or TRBV12-4 to TRBJ2-5; 8 bases line up with TRBD2. V dropped 6 bases and J dropped 5; count of bases not matched to a gene: 5. The CDR3 has 13 residues. CDR3 region: CASSYGGAETQYF. The CDR3 DNA is TGTGCCAGCAGCTACGGGGGGGCGGAGACCCAGTACTTC.

The V call is TRBV7-2, the J call TRBJ2-1, with TRBD1 matching 8 bases. The V and J ends lost 3 bases and 4 bases, in that order; junction bases with no gene match: 5. CDR3 length equals 15 residues. Germline CDR1 SGHTA, CDR2 FQGNSA. DNA for the CDR3: TGTGCCAGCAGCTTGACAGGGGACCTTTACAATGAGCAGTTCTTC. Protein sequence: CASSLTGDLYNEQFF.

The V gene is TRBV9, the J gene TRBJ1-2; TRBD1 matches 7 bases. The CDR3 is made up of 16 amino acids. V shed 4 bases and J 3 bases; nucleotides not matched to a gene: 12. Germline values: CDR1 SGDLS, CDR2 YYNGEE. In DNA, the CDR3 is TGTGCCAGCAGCCCTCAACAGACAGGGTTTTACTATGGCTACACCTTC. It translates to CASSPQQTGFYYGYTF.

The chain uses TRBV19 and TRBJ2-3; D not certain. Germline V CDR1 and CDR2: LNHDA, SQIVND (reference sequence). V lost 5 bases to trimming and J lost 2 bases, with 23 bases between them. The CDR3 has 18 residues. CDR3 loop: CASSADGFPTSNTDTQYF. CDR3 DNA: TGTGCCAGTAGTGCCGATGGTTTCCCAACTTCCAACACAGATACGCAGTATTTT.

The chain uses TRBV6-6 and TRBJ1-1; D call uncertain. From germline, CDR1 is MNHNY and CDR2 SVGAGI (reference sequence). The CDR3 extends over 15 amino acids. Trimming stripped 8 bases from V and 2 bases from J, with 18 bases between. The CDR3 protein is CASHPATGFNTEAFF. As DNA, the CDR3 is TGTGCCAGCCACCCGGCGACGGGTTTTAACACTGAAGCTTTCTTT.

This chain connects TRBV9 to TRBJ2-7, with D perhaps TRBD1 (5 bases). Germline V gene sequence: CDR1 SGDLS, CDR2 YYNGEE. The V end lost 3 bases, the J end lost 6 bases, and 19 bases lay between the germline ends. The CDR3 runs to 15 residues. In DNA, the CDR3 is TGTGCCAGCAGCGCCCAGGGCTCCCTAATCGGCGAGCAGTACTTC. Protein sequence: CASSAQGSLIGEQYF.

The chain employs TRBV9 and TRBJ1-1; the D gene is possibly TRBD1 (5 bases). Germline CDR1 is SGDLS and CDR2 is YYNGEE. CDR3 length equals 14 residues. Trimming pared 0 bases from V and 6 bases from J, leaving 12 bases between. CDR3 region: CASSVVGRDAEAFF. Written as DNA, the CDR3 is TGTGCCAGCAGCGTAGTTGGCAGGGATGCTGAAGCTTTCTTT.

V and J are TRBV5-1 and TRBJ2-5; perhaps TRBD2 as D (5 bases). This CDR3 is built from 14 residues. CDR1 and CDR2 from the germline V gene are SGHRS and YFSETQ. Trimming cost V 5 bases and J 3 bases, with 14 bases left between them. Written as DNA, the CDR3 is TGCGCCAGCAGACGGACCACGAGGGAAGAGACCCAGTACTTC. Translation gives CASRRTTREETQYF. Looking up the rest from reference TRBV5-1 and TRBJ2-5 gives the full variable domain: KAGVTQTPRYLIKTRGQQVTLSCSPISGHRSVSWYQQTPGQGLQFLFEYFSETQRNKGNFPGRFSGRQFSNSRSEMNVSTLELGDSALYLCASRRTTREETQYFGPGTRLLVL.

By share of the sample, this clone is medium-sized. The chain joins TRBV7-6 to TRBJ1-3; 9 bases match TRBD1. J lost 4 bases, V lost 7 bases, and 11 bases had no gene match. This CDR3 contains 16 residues. The germline CDR1 and CDR2 sequences are SGHVS and FNYEAQ. CDR3 DNA: TGTGCCAGCACCCCGGGACAGGGAAATTCCGGAAACACCATATATTTT. Its translation is CASTPGQGNSGNTIYF. Based on the CDR3 plus reference TRBV7-6 and TRBJ1-3, the full variable domain is GAGVSQSPRYKVTKRGQDVALRCDPISGHVSLYWYRQALGQGPEFLTYFNYEAQQDKSGLPNDRFSAERPEGSISTLTIQRTEQRDSAMYRCASTPGQGNSGNTIYFGEGSWLTVV.

This clone occurred once. J is TRBJ1-4 and V is TRBV30, with TRBD1 as a possible D gene (5 bases). The V gene's germline CDR1 is GTSNPN and CDR2 SVGIG (reference sequence). V was pared by 2 bases and J by 9 bases, with 22 bases between. This CDR3 comprises 16 residues. The CDR3 spells CAWSSGGRPRAKKLFF. DNA for the CDR3: TGTGCCTGGAGTTCCGGGGGGAGGCCTCGCGCCAAAAAACTGTTTTTT.

The gene calls are TRBV18 and TRBJ1-4; D remains ambiguous. In germline, CDR1 is KGHSH, CDR2 LQKENI. Trimming shortened V by 1 base and J by 6 bases, and 12 bases separated the two germline ends. CDR3 size: 15 residues. Here the CDR3 reads CASSPLEASYEKLFF. The CDR3 DNA reads as TGTGCCAGCTCACCACTGGAGGCTTCGTATGAAAAACTGTTTTTT.

This chain uses TRBV6-5 with TRBJ1-6, with D maybe TRBD1 (6 bases). The CDR3 length is 14 residues. Germline CDR1 reads MNHEY; CDR2 reads SVGAGI. V lost 5 bases and J lost 13, with 18 bases in between. The chain's CDR3 is CASSLRGNPSPLHF. The CDR3 DNA is TGTGCCAGCAGTCTCAGGGGTAACCCCTCGCCCCTCCACTTT.

J is TRBJ2-7 and V is TRBV30, with TRBD1 as a possible D gene (6 bases). The CDR3 sequence is 11 residues long. Germline lookup yields CDR1 GTSNPN and CDR2 SVGIG (reference sequence). Trimming took 6 bases from V and 6 from J, leaving 12 bases between them. Here the CDR3 DNA reads TGTGCCTGCCCCGTCAGGGGCGAGCAGTACTTC. The encoded protein is CACPVRGEQYF.

The chain has TRBV7-9 and TRBJ2-3, with 10 bases lining up with TRBD2. This CDR3 is built from 16 residues. Germline values: CDR1 SEHNR, CDR2 FQNEAQ (reference sequence). V dropped 2 bases and J dropped 2; count of bases not matched to a gene: 4. The chain's CDR3 is CASSLRTSGDTDTQYF. The CDR3 DNA reads as TGTGCCAGCAGCTTAAGAACTAGCGGGGACACAGATACGCAGTATTTT. The full variable domain, completed using reference TRBV7-9 and TRBJ2-3, is DTGVSQNPRHKITKRGQNVTFRCDPISEHNRLYWYRQTLGQGPEFLTYFQNEAQLEKSRLLSDRFSAERPKGSFSTLEIQRTEQGDSAMYLCASSLRTSGDTDTQYFGPGTRLTVL.

The chain carries TRBV21-1 and TRBJ2-6; the table gives TRBD1 as D, unverified against the DNA. TRBV21-1 is a pseudogene segment. The CDR3 loop spans 16 amino acids. CDR3 DNA sequence: TGTGCCAGCAGCCTGGACAGGCCTTCTGGGGCCAACGTCCTGACTTTC. Its protein product is CASSLDRPSGANVLTF.

This sequence joins TRBV6-6 and TRBJ1-1; D perhaps matches TRBD1 (5 bases). In germline, CDR1 is MNHNY, CDR2 SVGAGI (reference sequence). Deletions cut 4 bases from V and 1 base from J, with 16 bases between. There are 16 residues in the CDR3. The CDR3 coding sequence is TGTGCCAGCAGTTCGGCGGCTCTTAGGGGGAACACTGAAGCTTTCTTT. It is translated as CASSSAALRGNTEAFF.

This clone was counted once. This rearrangement joins TRBV6-2 or TRBV6-3 to TRBJ2-7, with D unresolved. Germline CDR1 reads MNHEY; CDR2 reads SVGEGT. This CDR3 region has 13 residues. V gave up 3 bases and J gave up 3 bases, with 9 bases separating them. The CDR3 coding sequence is TGTGCCAGCAGTTATGGGCCTCTCTACGAGCAGTACTTC. It codes for CASSYGPLYEQYF.

This clone was seen once. The rearrangement uses TRBV5-1 and TRBJ2-1, with 10 bases matching TRBD2. The CDR3 covers 18 residues. V shed 0 bases and J 12 bases; nucleotides not matched to a gene: 18. Germline V CDR1 and CDR2: SGHRS, YFSETQ. The DNA for the CDR3 is TGCGCCAGCAGCTTGGAGGCTAGCGGGGGCCTTAGAGGACGCCGGCAGTTCTTC. As protein: CASSLEASGGLRGRRQFF.

The chain has TRBV7-2 and TRBJ2-2; 8 bases agree with TRBD1. Germline CDR1 and CDR2: SGHTA and FQGNSA. V dropped 4 bases and J dropped 5; count of bases not matched to a gene: 9. The CDR3 sequence is 16 residues long. The CDR3 region is CASSSGTGAGTGELFF. The CDR3 DNA follows: TGTGCCAGCAGCTCTGGGACAGGAGCAGGGACCGGGGAGCTGTTTTTT. The full variable domain, rest sourced from reference TRBV7-2 and TRBJ2-2, is GAGVSQSPSNKVTEKGKDVELRCDPISGHTALYWYRQSLGQGLEFLIYFQGNSAPDKSGLPSDRFSAERTGGSVSTLTIQRTQQEDSAVYLCASSSGTGAGTGELFFGEGSRLTVL.

The CDR3 protein is CASTLDRVNTEAFF. CDR3 coding DNA: TGTGCCAGCACCCTAGACAGGGTGAACACTGAAGCTTTCTTT. The chain combines TRBV6-5 with TRBJ1-1, with 7 bases lining up with TRBD1. The V segment lost 7 bases and the J segment 0 bases; nucleotides outside the gene matches: 5. Germline CDR1 reads MNHEY; CDR2 reads SVGAGI. The CDR3 extends over 14 amino acids.